The T cell receptor (beta chain) described here comes from a study of shared clonotypes between healthy human individuals. Study outcomes and limitations: All-four-donor shared clonotypes had higher generation probabilities than non-shared clonotypes did. The study's rarefaction showed incomplete sorted-subset sequencing despite large depth.

About this clone: Its antigen is unidentified.

The germline V and J ends were trimmed by 7 bases and 5 bases, with 11 bases remaining between them. Germline values: CDR1 SNHLY, CDR2 FYNNEI. The CDR3 is 12 amino acids. The protocol was immunoSEQ multiplex PCR, while the TCRdb copy is restricted to in-frame clones and leaves out a portion. This sample carries hundreds of thousands of clones, around 78% of them seen once, and the ten largest clones take roughly 2%. The receptor was derived from a woman aged 30 to 39 in good health. This chain connects TRBV2 to TRBJ1-1; no definite D call. Sample: memory CD4+ T cells sorted from blood. Subset noted: CD45RA-negative fraction. Here the CDR3 DNA reads TGTGCCAGCAATGTAGGGCGGACTGAAGCTTTCTTT. Translating gives CASNVGRTEAFF. Filled out from reference TRBV2 and TRBJ1-1, the complete variable domain reads EPEVTQTPSHQVTQMGQEVILRCVPISNHLYFYWYRQILGQKVEFLVSFYNNEISEKSEIFDDQFSVERPDGSNFTLKIRSTKLEDSAMYFCASNVGRTEAFFGQGTRLTVV.